This TCR beta chain comes out of a study of early T cells in non-severe SARS-CoV-2 infection. Overall study: Sequencing used unsorted whole-blood bulk RNA, so chains lack pairing. Overall study results and limits: Private and CD4 specificities were missed by VDJdb matching, skewed to anti-spike CD8.

The protocol attached unique molecular identifiers to individual cDNA molecules. In TCRdb, the 5' RACE reads were re-called with MiXCR into one record per CDR3 protein. The sample shows some 67,000 distinct CDR3 sequences, 9% to 10% of them seen only once. The V and J ends lost 0 bases and 6 bases respectively, with 4 bases between them. Germline values: CDR1 SGHTS, CDR2 YDEGEE. The CDR3 is 13 amino acids. Many counts were recorded for this clonotype. No antigen is known for it. The V call is TRBV5-8, the J call TRBJ1-6; D gene uncertain. The specimen comprised whole blood, sampled at baseline. This TCR came from an adult who was a healthcare worker with PCR-confirmed SARS-CoV-2 infection or an uninfected control (not recorded which). The chain's CDR3 is CASSLGLNSPLHF. Written as DNA, the CDR3 is TGTGCCAGCAGCTTGGGGCTTAATTCACCCCTCCACTTT.